The clone carrying this T cell receptor (beta chain) came up many times. Its antigen is not known. TCRdb redid the calling of the 5' RACE reads with MiXCR, one entry per CDR3 protein. The table lists roughly 330,000 distinct CDR3 sequences, around 4.1% of them singletons. The data derive from a study of T cells after yellow fever vaccination. Findings and caveats of the study: Abundant clonotypes from the bulk population could get into FACS-sorted repertoires as contaminants. Subsequent booster samples again held most clones from primary vaccination (just under 98% CD4, 85% to 90% CD8).

This sample comprised PBMCs, obtained 5 days after the yellow fever booster vaccination. This TCR was recovered from a man between 18 and 29 years old who received the YFV17D yellow fever vaccine.

The CDR3 is CASSLDGAGANVLTF. The CDR3 DNA follows: TGCGCCAGCAGCTTGGACGGGGCCGGGGCCAACGTCCTGACTTTC. The chain links TRBV5-1 to TRBJ2-6; either TRBD1 or TRBD2 may supply D (5 bases each). Germline V CDR1 and CDR2: SGHRS, YFSETQ. The CDR3 is 15 amino acids. V gave up 0 bases and J gave up 4 bases, with 8 bases separating them.